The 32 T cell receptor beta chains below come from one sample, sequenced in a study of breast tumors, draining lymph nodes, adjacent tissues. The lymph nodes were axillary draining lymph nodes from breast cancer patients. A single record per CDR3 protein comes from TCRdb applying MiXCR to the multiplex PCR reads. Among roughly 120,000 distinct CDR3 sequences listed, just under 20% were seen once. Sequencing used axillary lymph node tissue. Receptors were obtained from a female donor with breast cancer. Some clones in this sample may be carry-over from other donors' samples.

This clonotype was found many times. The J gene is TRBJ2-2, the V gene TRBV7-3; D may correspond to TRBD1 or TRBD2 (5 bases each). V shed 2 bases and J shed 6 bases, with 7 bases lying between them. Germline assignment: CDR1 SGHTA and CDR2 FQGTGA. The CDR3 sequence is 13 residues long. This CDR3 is CASSLGGAGELFF. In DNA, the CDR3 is TGTGCCAGCAGCTTAGGGGGTGCCGGGGAGCTGTTTTTT.

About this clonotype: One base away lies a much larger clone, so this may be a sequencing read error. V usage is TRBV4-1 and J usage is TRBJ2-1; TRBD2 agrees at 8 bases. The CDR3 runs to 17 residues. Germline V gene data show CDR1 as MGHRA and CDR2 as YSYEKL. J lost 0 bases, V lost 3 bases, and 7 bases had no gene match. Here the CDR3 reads CASSHEAGGSSYNEQFF. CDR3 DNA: TGCGCCAGCAGCCACGAGGCGGGAGGTAGCTCCTACAATGAGCAGTTCTTC.

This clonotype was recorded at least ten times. The CDR3 loop reads CASSVSGTGNQPQHF. DNA for the CDR3: TGCGCCAGCAGCGTGTCCGGGACAGGCAATCAGCCCCAGCATTTT. The chain couples TRBV5-1 to TRBJ1-5; 7 bases line up with TRBD1. Germline CDR1 SGHRS, CDR2 YFSETQ. With 4 bases clipped from V and 2 bases from J, the junction kept 6 bases outside the gene matches. This CDR3 is 15 amino acids long.

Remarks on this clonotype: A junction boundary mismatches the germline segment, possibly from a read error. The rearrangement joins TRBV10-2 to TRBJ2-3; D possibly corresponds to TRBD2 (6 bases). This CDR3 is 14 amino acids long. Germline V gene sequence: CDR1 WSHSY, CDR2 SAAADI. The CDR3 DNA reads TGCGCCAGCAGGGAGGGCTACAGCACAGATATGCAGTATTTT. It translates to CASREGYSTDMQYF.

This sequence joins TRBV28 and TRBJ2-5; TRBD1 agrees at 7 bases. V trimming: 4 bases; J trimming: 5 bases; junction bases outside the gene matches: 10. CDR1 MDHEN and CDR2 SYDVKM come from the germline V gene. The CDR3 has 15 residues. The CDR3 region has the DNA TGTGCCAGCAGTTCCTACGACAGGGCTCGGGAGACCCAGTACTTC. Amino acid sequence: CASSSYDRARETQYF.

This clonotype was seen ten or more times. Here the CDR3 reads CASSYSGGTGELFF. CDR3 nucleotides: TGTGCCAGCAGTTACTCAGGGGGAACCGGGGAGCTGTTTTTT. The chain employs TRBV6-7 and TRBJ2-2; tentatively, D is TRBD1 (6 bases). TRBV6-7 is reported as an ORF; its role is uncertain. There are 14 residues in the CDR3. Trimming took 0 bases from V and 5 from J, leaving 7 bases between them.

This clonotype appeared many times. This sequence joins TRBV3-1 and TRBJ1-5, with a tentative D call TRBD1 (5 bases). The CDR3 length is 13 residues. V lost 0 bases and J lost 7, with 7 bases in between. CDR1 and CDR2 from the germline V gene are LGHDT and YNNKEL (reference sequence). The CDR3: CASSQDRDQPQHF. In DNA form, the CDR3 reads TGTGCCAGCAGCCAAGACAGGGACCAGCCCCAGCATTTT.

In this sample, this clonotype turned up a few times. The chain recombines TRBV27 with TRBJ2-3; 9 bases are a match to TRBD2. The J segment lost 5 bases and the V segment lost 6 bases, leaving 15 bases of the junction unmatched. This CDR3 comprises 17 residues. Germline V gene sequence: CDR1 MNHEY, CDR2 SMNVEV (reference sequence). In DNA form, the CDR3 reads TGTGCCAGCAGGACGTCCTTTGCGGGAGGGTTGATAGATACGCAGTATTTT. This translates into CASRTSFAGGLIDTQYF.

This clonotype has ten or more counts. The DNA for the CDR3 is TGTGCCACCAGCAGAGATCGGGGCTACGAGCAGTACTTC. Amino acid sequence: CATSRDRGYEQYF. The rearrangement joins TRBV15 to TRBJ2-7, with D tentatively TRBD2 (5 bases). Germline CDR1 LNHNV, CDR2 YYDKDF (reference sequence). This CDR3 comprises 13 residues. V lost 0 bases to trimming and J lost 3 bases, with 6 bases between them.

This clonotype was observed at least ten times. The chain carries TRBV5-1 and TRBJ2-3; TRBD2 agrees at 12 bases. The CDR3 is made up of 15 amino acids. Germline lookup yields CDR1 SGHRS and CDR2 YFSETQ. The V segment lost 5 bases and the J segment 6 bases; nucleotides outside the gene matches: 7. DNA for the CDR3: TGCGCCAGCAGAACGGGACTAGCGGGTGCGGATACGCAGTATTTT. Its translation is CASRTGLAGADTQYF.

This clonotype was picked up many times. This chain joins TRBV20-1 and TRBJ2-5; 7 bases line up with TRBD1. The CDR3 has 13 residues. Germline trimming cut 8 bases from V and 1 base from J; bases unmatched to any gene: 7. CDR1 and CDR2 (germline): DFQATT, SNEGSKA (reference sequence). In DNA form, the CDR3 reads TGCAGTTTCGAGGGGGCAGCCCAAGAGACCCAGTACTTC. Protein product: CSFEGAAQETQYF.

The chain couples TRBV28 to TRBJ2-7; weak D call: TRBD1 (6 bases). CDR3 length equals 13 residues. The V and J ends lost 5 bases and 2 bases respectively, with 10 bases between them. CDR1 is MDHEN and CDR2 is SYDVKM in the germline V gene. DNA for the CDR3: TGTGCCAGCAGTGAACAGGGACCCTACGAGCAGTACTTC. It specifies CASSEQGPYEQYF.

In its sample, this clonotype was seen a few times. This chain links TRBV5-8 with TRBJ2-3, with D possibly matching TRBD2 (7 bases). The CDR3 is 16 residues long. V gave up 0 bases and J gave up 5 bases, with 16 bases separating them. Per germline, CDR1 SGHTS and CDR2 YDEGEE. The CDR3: CASSLGGGGRIDTQYF. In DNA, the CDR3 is TGTGCCAGCAGCTTGGGAGGGGGAGGGCGTATAGATACGCAGTATTTT.

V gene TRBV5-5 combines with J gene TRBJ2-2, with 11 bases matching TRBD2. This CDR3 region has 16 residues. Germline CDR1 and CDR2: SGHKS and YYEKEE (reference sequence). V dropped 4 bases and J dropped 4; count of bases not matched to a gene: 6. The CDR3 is CASSGPGLAVTGELFF. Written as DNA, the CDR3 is TGTGCCAGCAGCGGCCCGGGACTAGCGGTCACCGGGGAGCTGTTTTTT. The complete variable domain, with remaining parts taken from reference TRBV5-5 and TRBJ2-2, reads DAGVTQSPTHLIKTRGQQVTLRCSPISGHKSVSWYQQVLGQGPQFIFQYYEKEERGRGNFPDRFSARQFPNYSSELNVNALLLGDSALYLCASSGPGLAVTGELFFGEGSRLTVL.

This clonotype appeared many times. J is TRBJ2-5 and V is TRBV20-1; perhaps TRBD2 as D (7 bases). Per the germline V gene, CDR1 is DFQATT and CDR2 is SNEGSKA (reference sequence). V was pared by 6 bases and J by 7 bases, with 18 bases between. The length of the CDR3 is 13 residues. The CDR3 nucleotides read TGCAGTGCCGGGACAAGGGGCGGGGGGACCCAGTACTTC. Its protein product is CSAGTRGGGTQYF.

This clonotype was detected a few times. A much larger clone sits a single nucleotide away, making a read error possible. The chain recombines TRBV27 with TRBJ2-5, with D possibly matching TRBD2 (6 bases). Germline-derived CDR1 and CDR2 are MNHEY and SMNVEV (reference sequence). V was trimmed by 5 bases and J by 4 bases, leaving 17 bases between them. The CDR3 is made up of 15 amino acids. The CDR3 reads CASSLSRAAGETQYF. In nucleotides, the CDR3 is TGTGCCAGCAGTCTAAGTAGGGCAGCGGGAGAGACCCAGTACTTC.

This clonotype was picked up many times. The CDR3 DNA is TGCGCCAGCAGCTTGTCAGGGGTTCTCTCCTACAATGAGCAGTTCTTC. This translates into CASSLSGVLSYNEQFF. The V gene is TRBV5-1, the J gene TRBJ2-1; weak D call: TRBD1 (6 bases). Trimming took 1 base from V and 0 from J, leaving 11 bases between them. The CDR3 runs 16 residues. The V gene's germline CDR1 is SGHRS and CDR2 YFSETQ.

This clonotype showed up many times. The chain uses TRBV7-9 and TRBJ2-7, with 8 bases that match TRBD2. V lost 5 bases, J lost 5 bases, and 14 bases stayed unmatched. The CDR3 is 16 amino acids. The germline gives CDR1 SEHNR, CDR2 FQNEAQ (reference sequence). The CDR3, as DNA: TGTGCCAGCAGCCCAGCAGCAGGGCGGGAGGTCGACGAGCAGTACTTC. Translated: CASSPAAGREVDEQYF.

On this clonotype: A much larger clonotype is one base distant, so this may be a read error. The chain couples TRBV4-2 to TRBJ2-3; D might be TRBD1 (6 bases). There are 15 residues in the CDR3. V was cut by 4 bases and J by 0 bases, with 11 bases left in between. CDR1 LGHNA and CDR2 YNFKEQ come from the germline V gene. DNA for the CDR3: TGTGCCAGCAGCCCTACAGGGTTTAGCACAGATACGCAGTATTTT. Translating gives CASSPTGFSTDTQYF.

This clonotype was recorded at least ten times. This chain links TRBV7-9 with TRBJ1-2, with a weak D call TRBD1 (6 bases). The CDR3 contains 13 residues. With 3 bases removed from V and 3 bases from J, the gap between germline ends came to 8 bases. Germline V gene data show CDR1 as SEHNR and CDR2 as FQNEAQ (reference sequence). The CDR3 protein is CASSFPGDYGYTF. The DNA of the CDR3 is TGTGCCAGCAGCTTTCCAGGGGACTATGGCTACACCTTC.

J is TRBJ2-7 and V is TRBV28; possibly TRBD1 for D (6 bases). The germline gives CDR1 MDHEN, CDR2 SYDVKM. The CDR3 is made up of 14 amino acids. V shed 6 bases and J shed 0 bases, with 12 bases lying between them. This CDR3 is CASRKAGASYEQYF. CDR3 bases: TGTGCCAGCAGGAAAGCAGGGGCCTCCTACGAGCAGTACTTC. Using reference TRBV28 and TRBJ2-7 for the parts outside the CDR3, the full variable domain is DVKVTQSSRYLVKRTGEKVFLECVQDMDHENMFWYRQDPGLGLRLIYFSYDVKMKEKGDIPEGYSVSREKKERFSLILESASTNQTSMYLCASRKAGASYEQYFGPGTRLTVT.

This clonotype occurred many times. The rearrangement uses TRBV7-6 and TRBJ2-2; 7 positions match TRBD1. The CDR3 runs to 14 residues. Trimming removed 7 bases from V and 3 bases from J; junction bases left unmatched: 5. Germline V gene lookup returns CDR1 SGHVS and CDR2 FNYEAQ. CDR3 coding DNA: TGTGCCAGCAACAGGGGAATCGACACCGGGGAGCTGTTTTTT. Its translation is CASNRGIDTGELFF.

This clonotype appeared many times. For the CDR3, the DNA is TGCAGTGCTAGAAGTACGTCGGGAGAGAGGGGAGGCTACGAGCAGTACTTC. It codes for CSARSTSGERGGYEQYF. The chain joins TRBV20-1 to TRBJ2-7; TRBD2 is a possible D gene (6 bases). V gave up 2 bases and J gave up 3 bases, with 23 bases separating them. The germline gives CDR1 DFQATT, CDR2 SNEGSKA (reference sequence). The CDR3 is made up of 17 amino acids.

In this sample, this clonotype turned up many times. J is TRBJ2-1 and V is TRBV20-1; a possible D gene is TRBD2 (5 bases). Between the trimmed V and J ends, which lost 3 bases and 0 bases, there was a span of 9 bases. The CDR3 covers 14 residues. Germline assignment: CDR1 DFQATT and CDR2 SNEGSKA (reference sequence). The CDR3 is CSASGGTSYNEQFF. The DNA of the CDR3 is TGCAGTGCTAGCGGAGGTACCTCCTACAATGAGCAGTTCTTC.

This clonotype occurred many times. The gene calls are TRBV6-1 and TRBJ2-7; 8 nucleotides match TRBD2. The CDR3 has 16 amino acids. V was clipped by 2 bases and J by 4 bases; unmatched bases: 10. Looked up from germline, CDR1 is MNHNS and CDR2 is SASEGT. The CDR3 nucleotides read TGTGCCAGCAGTGAATGGGCGGGAGGTTTCGCGTACGAGCAGTACTTC. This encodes CASSEWAGGFAYEQYF.

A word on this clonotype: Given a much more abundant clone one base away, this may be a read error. The chain's CDR3 is CSTGTLEYEQHF. CDR3 sequence (DNA): TGCAGTACGGGGACTCTCGAATACGAGCAGCACTTC. This chain links TRBV20-1 with TRBJ2-7; D possibly corresponds to TRBD2 (6 bases). CDR1 and CDR2 from the germline V gene are DFQATT and SNEGSKA (reference sequence). CDR3 length equals 12 residues.

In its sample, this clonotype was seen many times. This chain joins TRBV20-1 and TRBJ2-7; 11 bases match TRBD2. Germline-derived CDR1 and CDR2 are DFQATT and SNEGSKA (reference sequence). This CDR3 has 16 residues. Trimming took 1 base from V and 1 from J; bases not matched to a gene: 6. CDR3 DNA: TGCAGTGCTAGAGTTCCCACTAGCGGGGGATCCTACGAGCAGTACTTC. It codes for CSARVPTSGGSYEQYF.

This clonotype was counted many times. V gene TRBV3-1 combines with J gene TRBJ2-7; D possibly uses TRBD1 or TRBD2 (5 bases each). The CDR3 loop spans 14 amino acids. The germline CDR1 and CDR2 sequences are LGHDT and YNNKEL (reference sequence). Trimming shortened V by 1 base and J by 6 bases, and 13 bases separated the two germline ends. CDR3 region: CASSQALGTTEQYF. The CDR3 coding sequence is TGTGCCAGCAGCCAAGCCCTCGGGACGACCGAGCAGTACTTC.

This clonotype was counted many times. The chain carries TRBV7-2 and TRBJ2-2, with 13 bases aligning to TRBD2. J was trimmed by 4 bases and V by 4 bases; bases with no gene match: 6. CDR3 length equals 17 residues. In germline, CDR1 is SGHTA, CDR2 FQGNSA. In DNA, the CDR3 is TGTGCCAGCAGCTCTACTAGCGGGGGGGCCGTCACCGGGGAGCTGTTTTTT. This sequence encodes CASSSTSGGAVTGELFF.

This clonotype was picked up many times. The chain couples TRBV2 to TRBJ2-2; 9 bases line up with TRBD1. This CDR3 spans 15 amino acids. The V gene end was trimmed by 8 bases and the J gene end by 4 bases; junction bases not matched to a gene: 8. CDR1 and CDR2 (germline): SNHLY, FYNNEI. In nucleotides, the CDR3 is TGTGCCAGCCTATATGGGACAGGGTCCACCGGGGAGCTGTTTTTT. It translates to CASLYGTGSTGELFF.

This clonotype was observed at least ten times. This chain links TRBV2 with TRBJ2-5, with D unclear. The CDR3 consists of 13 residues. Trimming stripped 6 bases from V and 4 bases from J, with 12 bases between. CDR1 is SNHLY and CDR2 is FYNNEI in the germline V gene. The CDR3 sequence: CASREAAGETQYF. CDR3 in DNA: TGTGCCAGCAGAGAGGCAGCAGGAGAGACCCAGTACTTC.

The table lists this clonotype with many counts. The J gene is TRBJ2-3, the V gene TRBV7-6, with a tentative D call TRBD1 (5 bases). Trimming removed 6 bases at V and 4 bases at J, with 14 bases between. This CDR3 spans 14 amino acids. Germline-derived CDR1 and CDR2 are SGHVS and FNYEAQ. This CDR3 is CASSRRVQADTQYF. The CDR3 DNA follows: TGTGCCAGCAGTCGGAGAGTACAGGCAGATACGCAGTATTTT.